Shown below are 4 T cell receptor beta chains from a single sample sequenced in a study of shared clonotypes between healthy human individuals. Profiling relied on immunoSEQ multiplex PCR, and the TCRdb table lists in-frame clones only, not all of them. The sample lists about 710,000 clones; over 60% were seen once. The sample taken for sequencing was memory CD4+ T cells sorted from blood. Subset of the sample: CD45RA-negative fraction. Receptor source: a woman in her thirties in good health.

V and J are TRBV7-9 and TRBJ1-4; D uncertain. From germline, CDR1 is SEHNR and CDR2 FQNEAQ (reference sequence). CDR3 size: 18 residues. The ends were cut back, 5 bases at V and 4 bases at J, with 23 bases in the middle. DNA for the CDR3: TGTGCCAGCAGCCTCCCATTGAGGGCAGCGGGGAGTAATGAAAAACTGTTTTTT. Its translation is CASSLPLRAAGSNEKLFF.

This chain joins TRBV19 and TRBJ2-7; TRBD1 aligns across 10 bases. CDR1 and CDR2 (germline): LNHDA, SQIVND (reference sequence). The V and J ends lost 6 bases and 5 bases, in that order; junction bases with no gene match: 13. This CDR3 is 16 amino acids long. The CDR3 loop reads CASSKGTGTGVNEQYF. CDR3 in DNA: TGTGCCAGTAGCAAAGGAACCGGGACAGGGGTGAACGAGCAGTACTTC.

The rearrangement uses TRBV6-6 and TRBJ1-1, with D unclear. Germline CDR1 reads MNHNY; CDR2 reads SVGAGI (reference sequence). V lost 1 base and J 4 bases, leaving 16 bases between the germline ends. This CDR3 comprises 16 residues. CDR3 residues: CASSYFEGPWGTEAFF. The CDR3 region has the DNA TGTGCCAGCAGTTACTTCGAGGGTCCTTGGGGCACTGAAGCTTTCTTT.

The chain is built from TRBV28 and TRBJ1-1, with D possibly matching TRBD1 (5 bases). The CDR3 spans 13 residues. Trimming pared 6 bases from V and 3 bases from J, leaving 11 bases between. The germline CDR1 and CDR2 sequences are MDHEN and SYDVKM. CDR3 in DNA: TGTGCCAGCAGCCTCGACAGATACACTGAAGCTTTCTTT. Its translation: CASSLDRYTEAFF.